One sample yielded the 23 T cell receptor beta chains listed below, sequenced in a study of response to subunit inactivated influenza vaccine. One entry per CDR3 protein, called by TCRdb with MiXCR from the RT-PCR reads. This repertoire shows approximately 500,000 distinct CDR3 sequences, approximately 13% found once; its top ten account for about 12%. The material sequenced was PBMCs from blood, taken roughly 48 days after vaccination. These receptors originate from a man aged 50-60 years who received an inactivated influenza vaccine.

This clonotype was observed a handful of times. The V call is TRBV2, the J call TRBJ2-7; 7 bases line up with TRBD1. Unmatched junction bases numbered 8, after V lost 7 bases and J lost 5 bases. The length of the CDR3 is 13 residues. Germline V gene lookup returns CDR1 SNHLY and CDR2 FYNNEI. The CDR3, as DNA: TGTGCCAGCATTGCAGGGGGTCATAACGAGCAGTACTTC. Translated, it gives CASIAGGHNEQYF.

This clonotype has more than one count but fewer than ten. The chain employs TRBV12-3 or TRBV12-4 and TRBJ2-7, with D maybe TRBD2 (6 bases). The CDR3 runs to 12 residues. V lost 3 bases to trimming and J lost 6 bases, with 9 bases between them. CDR3 loop: CASSFLGLEQYF. The CDR3 coding sequence is TGTGCCAGCAGTTTCTTGGGACTCGAGCAGTACTTC.

The chain employs TRBV6-1 and TRBJ2-2; TRBD2 is a possible D gene (6 bases). This CDR3 is built from 15 residues. V was pared by 5 bases and J by 6 bases, with 16 bases between. Germline-derived CDR1 and CDR2 are MNHNS and SASEGT. CDR3 residues: CASSPTAGLSGELFF. DNA of the CDR3: TGTGCCAGCAGTCCCACCGCGGGGCTCTCCGGGGAGCTGTTTTTT.

This clonotype was seen repeatedly, ten times or more. V gene TRBV12-3 or TRBV12-4 combines with J gene TRBJ2-1; D is unresolved. This CDR3 contains 12 residues. Trimming removed 5 bases at V and 4 bases at J, with 6 bases between. The CDR3 DNA follows: TGTGCCAGCAGTACGTCATACAATGAGCAGTTCTTC. It translates to CASSTSYNEQFF.

This chain connects TRBV7-8 to TRBJ2-5; D gene unclear. Between the trimmed V and J ends, which lost 6 bases and 1 base, there was a span of 15 bases. The CDR3 has 15 residues. CDR1 is SGHVS and CDR2 is FQNEAQ in the germline V gene. The CDR3 sequence: CASSWVTSTQETQYF. For the CDR3, the DNA is TGTGCCAGCAGTTGGGTGACCTCAACCCAAGAGACCCAGTACTTC.

This clonotype was recorded a few times. The chain joins TRBV5-1 to TRBJ2-1; D may be TRBD1 (5 bases). V was shortened by 2 bases and J by 5 bases, with 11 bases between the two germline ends. CDR3 size: 14 residues. Germline CDR1 SGHRS, CDR2 YFSETQ. In DNA, the CDR3 is TGCGCCAGCAGCTTAAGGGGAATCCACAATGAGCAGTTCTTC. Protein: CASSLRGIHNEQFF.

J is TRBJ2-7 and V is TRBV30; D perhaps matches TRBD2 (6 bases). The CDR3 consists of 13 residues. V was pared by 3 bases and J by 3 bases, with 12 bases between. The germline gives CDR1 GTSNPN, CDR2 SVGIG (reference sequence). Here the CDR3 DNA reads TGTGCCTGGAGGGCCGGGGGAATCTACGAGCAGTACTTC. Translated: CAWRAGGIYEQYF.

This clonotype was picked up many times. V is TRBV20-1 and J is TRBJ2-1, with D perhaps matching TRBD2 (6 bases). Germline CDR1 and CDR2: DFQATT and SNEGSKA (reference sequence). The CDR3 length is 15 residues. Trimming took off 4 bases at V and 3 bases at J, with 16 bases between the two ends. CDR3 in amino acids: CSAKFSSDFYNEQFF. CDR3 nucleotide sequence: TGCAGTGCTAAATTTTCTAGCGACTTCTACAATGAGCAGTTCTTC.

Ten or more counts support this clonotype. The V gene is TRBV12-3 or TRBV12-4, the J gene TRBJ2-6; the match to TRBD2 covers 7 bases. After removal of 6 bases from V and 0 bases from J, the junction contained 8 bases not matched to a gene. The CDR3 contains 17 residues. This chain's CDR3 is CASRAPGGFSGANVLTF. CDR3 bases: TGTGCCAGCAGGGCACCGGGGGGATTCTCTGGGGCCAACGTCCTGACTTTC.

This clonotype was detected many times. V and J are TRBV5-6 and TRBJ2-3; tentatively, D is TRBD1 (6 bases). The germline V and J ends were trimmed by 3 bases and 2 bases, with 10 bases remaining between them. Germline CDR1 and CDR2: SGHDT and YYEEEE. CDR3 length equals 14 residues. This chain's CDR3 is CASSSGQPTDTQYF. CDR3 in DNA: TGTGCCAGCAGCTCTGGACAGCCCACAGATACGCAGTATTTT.

There are a few counts of this clonotype. This chain connects TRBV6-5 to TRBJ2-5, with D possibly being TRBD1 (6 bases). This CDR3 contains 17 residues. The V end was cut by 0 bases, the J end by 5 bases, with 19 bases between. Germline-derived CDR1 and CDR2 are MNHEY and SVGAGI. The DNA of the CDR3 is TGTGCCAGCAGTTACTCGAACAGGGCTTGGATTGGGGAGACCCAGTACTTC. Its protein is CASSYSNRAWIGETQYF.

This clonotype appeared many times. The J gene is TRBJ2-7, the V gene TRBV7-2; 9 bases line up with TRBD1. Germline V gene sequence: CDR1 SGHTA, CDR2 FQGNSA. The trim removed 4 bases at V and 4 bases at J, leaving 5 bases unmatched. The CDR3 covers 14 residues. In DNA form, the CDR3 reads TGTGCCAGCAGCTCTAGACAGGGGGGGTACGAGCAGTACTTC. It specifies CASSSRQGGYEQYF.

This clonotype was detected a few times. The chain employs TRBV7-2 and TRBJ2-7; maybe TRBD2 (6 bases). The ends were cut back, 1 base at V and 4 bases at J, with 14 bases in the middle. Germline assignment: CDR1 SGHTA and CDR2 FQGNSA. This CDR3 spans 15 amino acids. CDR3 amino acids: CASSLVFRDLYEQYF. Written as DNA, the CDR3 is TGTGCCAGCAGCTTAGTTTTCCGGGACTTATACGAGCAGTACTTC.

This clonotype was observed many times. The chain combines TRBV29-1 with TRBJ1-5, with D uncertain. The CDR3 loop spans 14 amino acids. Trimming removed 4 bases from V and 4 bases from J, with 14 bases in between. Germline V gives CDR1 SQVTM, CDR2 ANQGSEA. CDR3 nucleotides: TGCAGCGTTGTAGAAACCGACCCAAATCAGCCCCAGCATTTT. Protein product: CSVVETDPNQPQHF.

This clonotype was seen a few times. The chain carries TRBV5-1 and TRBJ1-3, with a tentative D call TRBD1 (5 bases). There are 15 residues in the CDR3. Germline CDR1 reads SGHRS; CDR2 reads YFSETQ. V lost 4 bases and J 4 bases, leaving 15 bases between the germline ends. The CDR3 sequence is CASSRIPGQGNTIYF. Here the CDR3 DNA reads TGCGCCAGCAGCCGAATCCCAGGGCAGGGAAACACCATATATTTT.

This clonotype was found a few times. The gene calls are TRBV7-2 and TRBJ2-3; no firm D call. Germline CDR1 reads SGHTA; CDR2 reads FQGNSA. The CDR3 is made up of 16 amino acids. V was trimmed by 2 bases and J by 4 bases, leaving 16 bases between them. This chain's CDR3 is CASSLKVEPRADTQYF. CDR3 nucleotides: TGTGCCAGCAGCTTAAAGGTGGAGCCTAGGGCAGATACGCAGTATTTT.

This clonotype has only a few counts. This sequence joins TRBV15 and TRBJ1-2; D perhaps matches TRBD1 (6 bases). The CDR3 runs to 15 residues. CDR1 is LNHNV, CDR2 YYDKDF, per germline (reference sequence). V was trimmed by 3 bases and J by 4 bases, leaving 15 bases between them. CDR3: CATSSQQGNGYGYTF. The CDR3 DNA reads TGTGCCACCAGCAGCCAACAGGGTAACGGCTATGGCTACACCTTC. Together with reference TRBV15 and TRBJ1-2, the CDR3 gives the full variable domain: DAMVIQNPRYQVTQFGKPVTLSCSQTLNHNVMYWYQQKSSQAPKLLFHYYDKDFNNEADTPDNFQSRRPNTSFCFLDIRSPGLGDTAMYLCATSSQQGNGYGYTFGSGTRLTVV.

This clonotype has ten or more counts. This rearrangement joins TRBV15 to TRBJ1-2; D is unresolved. Trimming took 0 bases from V and 2 from J, leaving 10 bases between them. There are 15 residues in the CDR3. Germline V lookup: CDR1 LNHNV, CDR2 YYDKDF (reference sequence). In nucleotides, the CDR3 is TGTGCCACCAGCAGAGATCTCGGGAGGAACTATGGCTACACCTTC. This gives the protein CATSRDLGRNYGYTF.

The chain combines TRBV20-1 with TRBJ2-3; possible D gene TRBD2, 6 bases. CDR3 size: 16 residues. The germline V gene encodes CDR1 DFQATT and CDR2 SNEGSKA (reference sequence). Trimming stripped 4 bases from V and 0 bases from J, with 17 bases between. CDR3 nucleotide sequence: TGCAGTGCTACTCCGGAGGGGAGGCGGAGCACAGATACGCAGTATTTT. It translates to CSATPEGRRSTDTQYF.

This clonotype was seen ten or more times. This chain links TRBV12-3 or TRBV12-4 with TRBJ2-2, with 7 bases fitting TRBD1. CDR3 size: 15 residues. J was trimmed by 5 bases and V by 6 bases; bases with no gene match: 9. DNA for the CDR3: TGTGCCAGCAGGACGACAGGGCAGGGGACCGGGGAGCTGTTTTTT. This sequence encodes CASRTTGQGTGELFF.

The table lists this clonotype with a few counts. The chain is built from TRBV7-8 and TRBJ1-4; D is possibly TRBD1 (6 bases). Trimming stripped 5 bases from V and 11 bases from J, with 21 bases between. The CDR3 has 15 residues. CDR1 and CDR2 from the germline V gene are SGHVS and FQNEAQ. As DNA, the CDR3 is TGTGCCAGCAGCCGCTCGGTCGCGGGGGCTGATAAACTGTTTTTT. Its translation is CASSRSVAGADKLFF.

This clonotype was seen only a few times. The CDR3: CASSLDRWRGNTGELFF. The CDR3 DNA sequence: TGTGCCAGCAGCTTAGATCGATGGAGGGGGAACACCGGGGAGCTGTTTTTT. The V gene is TRBV11-2, the J gene TRBJ2-2; TRBD2 might be the D (6 bases). V lost 0 bases, J lost 1 base, and 12 bases lay in between. The CDR3 consists of 17 residues. CDR1 and CDR2 (germline): SGHAT, FQNNGV.

This clonotype was recorded a few times. CDR3 protein: CASSLVGVGPDSYEQYF. The CDR3 DNA follows: TGCGCCAGCAGCTTAGTGGGTGTAGGACCCGACTCCTACGAGCAGTACTTC. The chain employs TRBV5-1 and TRBJ2-7; D gene unclear. The CDR3 contains 17 residues. V was shortened by 2 bases and J by 0 bases, with 18 bases between the two germline ends. Germline CDR1 is SGHRS and CDR2 is YFSETQ.